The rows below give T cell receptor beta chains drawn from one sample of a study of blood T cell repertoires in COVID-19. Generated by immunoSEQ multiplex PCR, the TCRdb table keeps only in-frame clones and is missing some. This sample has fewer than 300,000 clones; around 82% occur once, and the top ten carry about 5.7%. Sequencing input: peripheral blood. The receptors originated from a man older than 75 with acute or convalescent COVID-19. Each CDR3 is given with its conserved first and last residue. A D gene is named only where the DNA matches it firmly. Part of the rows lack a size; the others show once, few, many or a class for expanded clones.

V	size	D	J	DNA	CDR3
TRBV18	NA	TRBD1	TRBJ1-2	TGTGCCAGCTCGCGACAGGGAGATGGCTACACCTTC	CASSRQGDGYTF
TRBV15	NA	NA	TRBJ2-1	TGTGCCACCAGCAGAGAGCGGCCGAGCTCCTACAATGAGCAGTTCTTC	CATSRERPSSYNEQFF
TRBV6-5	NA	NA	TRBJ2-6	TGTGCCAGCAGTTACTCGAGCGACTCTGGGGCCAACGTCCTGACTTTC	CASSYSSDSGANVLTF
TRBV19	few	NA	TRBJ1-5	TGTGCCAGTAGTCCTAACAGGGCCCGGCAGCCCCAGCATTTT	CASSPNRARQPQHF
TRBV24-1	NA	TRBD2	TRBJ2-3	TGTGCCACCAGTGATTCGCGACTAGCGGGGATCACAGATACGCAGTATTTT	CATSDSRLAGITDTQYF
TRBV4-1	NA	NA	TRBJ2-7	TGCGCCAGCAGCCAAGCGACAACATTGGGGGGCTCCTACGAGCAGTACTTC	CASSQATTLGGSYEQYF
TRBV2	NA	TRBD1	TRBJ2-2	TGTGCCAGCCTCGGGACAGGGGCCACCGGGGAGCTGTTTTTT	CASLGTGATGELFF
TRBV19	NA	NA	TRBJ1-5	TGTGCCAGTAGTCCAGGACAGCACAATCAGCCCCAGCATTTT	CASSPGQHNQPQHF
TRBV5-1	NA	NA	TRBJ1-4	TGCGCCAGCAGCCCCTCGTGGGGGCTTAATGAAAAACTGTTTTTT	CASSPSWGLNEKLFF
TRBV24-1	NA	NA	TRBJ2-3	TGTGCCACCAGTGATCCGTGGGGAGATAGCACAGATACGCAGTATTTT	CATSDPWGDSTDTQYF
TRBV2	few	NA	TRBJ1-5	TGTGCCAGCAGTGAGGGGGGGCGGAATCAGCCCCAGCATTTT	CASSEGGRNQPQHF
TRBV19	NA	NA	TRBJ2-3	TGTGCCAGTCAAGTATCGGGGTCTCCAGATACGCAGTATTTT	CASQVSGSPDTQYF
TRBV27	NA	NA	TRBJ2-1	TGTGCCAGCAGTTTGTTCAGAGGCTCCTACAATGAGCAGTTCTTC	CASSLFRGSYNEQFF
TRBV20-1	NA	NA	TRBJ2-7	TGCAGTGCCGTAGAAGAATACGAGCAGTACTTC	CSAVEEYEQYF
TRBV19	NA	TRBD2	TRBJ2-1	TGTGCCAGTAGTATTGAGGCTAGCGGGGCCTACAATGAGCAGTTCTTC	CASSIEASGAYNEQFF
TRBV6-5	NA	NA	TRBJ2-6	TGTGCCAGCAGTTCCGGACTTCCAGGGGCCAACGTCCTGACTTTC	CASSSGLPGANVLTF
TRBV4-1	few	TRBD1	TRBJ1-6	TGCGCCAGCAGCCTCGACAGGGCTTCACCCCTCCACTTT	CASSLDRASPLHF
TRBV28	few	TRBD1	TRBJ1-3	TGTGCCAGCTTAACAGGGGGCTCTGGAAACACCATATATTTT	CASLTGGSGNTIYF
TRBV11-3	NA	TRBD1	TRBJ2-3	TGTGCCAGCAGCCCCGGACAGGGGGGGGATACGCAGTATTTT	CASSPGQGGDTQYF
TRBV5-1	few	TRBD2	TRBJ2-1	TGCGCCAGCAGCCTAGCGGGAGGGAGCTCCTACAATGAGCAGTTCTTC	CASSLAGGSSYNEQFF
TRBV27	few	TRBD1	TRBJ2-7	TGTGCCAGCAGTACCACTTCCGGGACAGTTGCCGAGCAGTACTTC	CASSTTSGTVAEQYF
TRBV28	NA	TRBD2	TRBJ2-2	TGTGCCAGCAGTTTTAGGAGCGGGATCAACACCGGGGAGCTGTTTTTT	CASSFRSGINTGELFF
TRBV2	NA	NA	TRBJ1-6	TGTGCCAGCAGCCCCGGTCGTGAGAATTCACCCCTCCACTTT	CASSPGRENSPLHF
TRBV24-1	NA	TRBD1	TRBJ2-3	TGTGCCACCAGTGATGGACAGGGTTCCACAGATACGCAGTATTTT	CATSDGQGSTDTQYF
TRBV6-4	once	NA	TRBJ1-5	TGTGCCAGCAGTGCAGGGGCCTTTCAGCCCCAGCATTTT	CASSAGAFQPQHF
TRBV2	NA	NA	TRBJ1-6	TGTGCCAGCAGTGAATACAGGCTTGATTCACCCCTCCACTTT	CASSEYRLDSPLHF
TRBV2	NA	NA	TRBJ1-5	TGTGCCAGCAGCCCAGGGAATGGCAATCAGCCCCAGCATTTT	CASSPGNGNQPQHF
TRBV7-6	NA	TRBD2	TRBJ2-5	TGTGCCAGCAGCCCAGAACCTCTAGCGGGGGGGCGTGAGACCCAGTACTTC	CASSPEPLAGGRETQYF
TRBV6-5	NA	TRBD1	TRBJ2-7	TGTGCCAGCAGAGACGGACAGGGCATAGGCTACGAGCAGTACTTC	CASRDGQGIGYEQYF
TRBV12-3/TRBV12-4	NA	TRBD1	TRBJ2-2	TGTGCCAGCGGGACAGGGCGGGCCGGGGAGCTGTTTTTT	CASGTGRAGELFF
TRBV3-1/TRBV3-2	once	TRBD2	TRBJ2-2	TGTGCCAGCAGCCGACTAGCAGCGAACACCGGGGAGCTGTTTTTT	CASSRLAANTGELFF
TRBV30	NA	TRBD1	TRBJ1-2	TGTGCCTGGTCAATTCGGCAGGGGGCTGAGGGCTACACCTTC	CAWSIRQGAEGYTF
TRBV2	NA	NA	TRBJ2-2	TGTGCCAGCAAGAACGAGGATTCTCAGACCGGGGAGCTGTTTTTT	CASKNEDSQTGELFF
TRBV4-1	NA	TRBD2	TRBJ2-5	TGCGCCAGCAGCCGCCGGACTAGCGGAGAGACCCAGTACTTC	CASSRRTSGETQYF
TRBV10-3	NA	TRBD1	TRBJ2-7	TGTGCCATCAGTGAGTCTGGGACAGGGGGCGACGAGCAGTACTTC	CAISESGTGGDEQYF
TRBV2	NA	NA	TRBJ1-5	TGTGCCAGCAGTCCCCGGGCCTACAGGAGCAATCAGCCCCAGCATTTT	CASSPRAYRSNQPQHF
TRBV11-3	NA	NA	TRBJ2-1	TGTGCCAGCAGCTTAGACAGCTCCTACAATGAGCAGTTCTTC	CASSLDSSYNEQFF
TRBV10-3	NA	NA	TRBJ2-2	TGTGCCATCAGTGTTCAACAGTCTGGTGGGGAGCTGTTTTTT	CAISVQQSGGELFF
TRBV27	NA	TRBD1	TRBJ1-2	TGTGCCAGCAGAACGACAGGGAACTATGGCTACACCTTC	CASRTTGNYGYTF
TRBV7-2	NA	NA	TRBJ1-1	TGTGCCAGCAGCCTGGGACAGAACACTGAAGCTTTCTTT	CASSLGQNTEAFF
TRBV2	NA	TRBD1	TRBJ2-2	TGTGCCAGCAGACCGGACAGGGGGCTGGACGGGGAGCTGTTTTTT	CASRPDRGLDGELFF
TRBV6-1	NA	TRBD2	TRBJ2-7	TGTGCCAGCAGTGACGGGACTAGCGGTTACGAGCAGTACTTC	CASSDGTSGYEQYF
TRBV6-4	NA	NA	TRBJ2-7	TGTGCCAGCAGTGAACAGGTCTCCTACGAGCAGTACTTC	CASSEQVSYEQYF
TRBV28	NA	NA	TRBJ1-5	TGTGCCAGCCTTAGAGGCAATAGCAATCAGCCCCAGCATTTT	CASLRGNSNQPQHF
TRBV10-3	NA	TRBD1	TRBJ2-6	TGTGCCATCAGTGAGGGACAGGGGGCGGTTGGGGCCAACGTCCTGACTTTC	CAISEGQGAVGANVLTF
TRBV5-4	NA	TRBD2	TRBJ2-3	TGTGCCAGCAGCCCCCAAGCGGGGGGGGGCACAGATACGCAGTATTTT	CASSPQAGGGTDTQYF
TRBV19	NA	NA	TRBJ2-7	TGTGCCAGTAGTATGGAGGGGGCCACCGAGCAGTACTTC	CASSMEGATEQYF
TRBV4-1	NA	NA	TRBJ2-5	TGCGCCAGCAGCCACACACAGGGTAGTGGGCCCCAAGAGACCCAGTACTTC	CASSHTQGSGPQETQYF
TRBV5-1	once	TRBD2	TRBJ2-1	TGCGCCAGCAGCTTGAGACTAGCGGCATACAGCTCCTACAATGAGCAGTTCTTC	CASSLRLAAYSSYNEQFF
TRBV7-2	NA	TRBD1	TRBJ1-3	TGTGCCAGCAGTTGGACAGGGGGCACTGGAAACACCATATATTTT	CASSWTGGTGNTIYF
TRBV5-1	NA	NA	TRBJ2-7	TGCGCCAGCAGCTTGGCACCAGGCTACGAGCAGTACTTC	CASSLAPGYEQYF
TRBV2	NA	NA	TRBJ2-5	TGTGCCAGCAGTGCACCGGGACTTCAAGAGACCCAGTACTTC	CASSAPGLQETQYF
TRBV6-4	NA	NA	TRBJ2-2	TGTGCCAGCAAACAGTCACTGAACACCGGGGAGCTGTTTTTT	CASKQSLNTGELFF
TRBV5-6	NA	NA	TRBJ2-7	TGTGCCAGCAGCTTCCAGGCAGGATCCGAGCAGTACTTC	CASSFQAGSEQYF
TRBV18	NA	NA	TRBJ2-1	TGTGCCAGCTCACCAGGGGGCGGTGATGAGCAGTTCTTC	CASSPGGGDEQFF
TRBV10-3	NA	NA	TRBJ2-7	TGTGCCATCAGTGAGGAATCCCGGAGCTCCTACGAGCAGTACTTC	CAISEESRSSYEQYF
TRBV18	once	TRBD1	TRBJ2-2	TGTGCCAGCTCACGAGGACAGGGGGCCGGCGGCACCGGGGAGCTGTTTTTT	CASSRGQGAGGTGELFF
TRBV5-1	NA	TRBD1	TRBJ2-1	TGCGCCAGCAGCTTGGAGGGACAGGGGTACAATGAGCAGTTCTTC	CASSLEGQGYNEQFF
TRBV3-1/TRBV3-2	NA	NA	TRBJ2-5	TGTGCCAGCAGCCCGGACTGGCGCGCGACCCAGTACTTC	CASSPDWRATQYF
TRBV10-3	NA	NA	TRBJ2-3	TGTGCCATCACCGGGACTGGGAGCACAGATACGCAGTATTTT	CAITGTGSTDTQYF